This T cell receptor beta chain appears in the sequencing data of a study of blood T cell repertoires in COVID-19. The CDR3 consists of 15 residues. Germline CDR1 is MNHEY and CDR2 is SVGAGI. The V segment lost 6 bases and the J segment 2 bases; nucleotides outside the gene matches: 6. Libraries were prepared by immunoSEQ multiplex PCR; TCRdb keeps only in-frame clonotypes and omits some of them. The sample has roughly 120,000 clones, 86% seen once; the top ten hold about 5.4%. Input material: peripheral blood. The rearrangement links TRBV6-5 to TRBJ1-5; 8 nucleotides align to TRBD1. The TCR comes from a human donor in a cohort sampled during active COVID-19. The CDR3 protein is CASRRQGTGNQPQHF. CDR3 nucleotide sequence: TGTGCCAGCAGGCGACAGGGGACGGGCAATCAGCCCCAGCATTTT.